This T cell receptor (beta chain) was recorded in a study of CD8 T cells in Susac syndrome. Germline V gene data show CDR1 as LNHDA and CDR2 as SQIVND (reference sequence). The CDR3 has 16 residues. With 5 bases clipped from V and 3 bases from J, the junction kept 11 bases outside the gene matches. The authors carried out high-throughput sequencing of TCR beta. They applied it to CD8+ and CD4+ T cells obtained from blood. As controls, healthy donors matched for age and sex were used. TEMRA cells underwent FACS enrichment and CD8+ and CD4+ T cells underwent negative isolation. With random hexamers, 0.5 to 1 ug RNA was reverse transcribed. Amplification of the TCR beta CDR3 was carried out by immunoSEQ multiplex PCR, which spanned a total of 54 Vbeta and 13 Jbeta segments. One entry per CDR3 protein, called by TCRdb with MiXCR from the immunoSEQ multiplex PCR reads. The data hold approximately 160,000 distinct CDR3 sequences, with around 90% observed a single time.

Sample: CD4+ T cells from PBMCs. This TCR came from a human donor in good health. The V call is TRBV19, the J call TRBJ2-7; 9 bases agree with TRBD1. CDR3 sequence: CASSGGTGINRYEQYF. The CDR3 bases are TGTGCCAGTAGTGGGGGGACAGGGATTAATCGCTACGAGCAGTACTTC.